What follows describes a single T cell receptor (beta chain). The germline CDR1 and CDR2 sequences are DFQATT and SNEGSKA (reference sequence). The length of the CDR3 is 13 residues. Trimming took off 1 base at V and 4 bases at J, with 8 bases between the two ends. MiXCR, applied by TCRdb to the 5' RACE reads, yields one record per CDR3 protein. In the table there are 85,000 to 100,000 distinct CDR3 sequences, about 16% of which are singletons. This sample stems from a study of T cells of healthy individuals. This clonotype was obtained from a human donor in good health. The chain carries TRBV20-1 and TRBJ1-5, with D perhaps TRBD1 (6 bases). CDR3 DNA sequence: TGCAGTGCTAGAGTAGGGGGGAATCAGCCCCAGCATTTT. This translates into CSARVGGNQPQHF.